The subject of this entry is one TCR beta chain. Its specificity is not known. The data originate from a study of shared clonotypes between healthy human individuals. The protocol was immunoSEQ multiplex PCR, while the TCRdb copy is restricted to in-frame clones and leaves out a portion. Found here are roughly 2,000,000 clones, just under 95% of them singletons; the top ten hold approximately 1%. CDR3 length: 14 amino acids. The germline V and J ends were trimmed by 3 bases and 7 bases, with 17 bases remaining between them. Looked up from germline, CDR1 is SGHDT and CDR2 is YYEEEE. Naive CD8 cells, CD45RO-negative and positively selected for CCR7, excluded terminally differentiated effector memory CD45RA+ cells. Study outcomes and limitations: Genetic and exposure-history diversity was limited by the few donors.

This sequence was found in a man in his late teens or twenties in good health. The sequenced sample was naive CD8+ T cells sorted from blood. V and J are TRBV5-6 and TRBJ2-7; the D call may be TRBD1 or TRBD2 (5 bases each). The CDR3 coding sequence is TGTGCCAGCAGCTGGGGGACGGCTTTGGGGGAGCAGTACTTC. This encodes CASSWGTALGEQYF.